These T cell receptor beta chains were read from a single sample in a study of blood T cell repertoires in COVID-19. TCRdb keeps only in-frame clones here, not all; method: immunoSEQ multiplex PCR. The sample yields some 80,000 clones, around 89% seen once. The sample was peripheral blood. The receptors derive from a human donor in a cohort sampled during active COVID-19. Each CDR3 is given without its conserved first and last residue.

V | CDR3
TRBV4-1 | ASSQDGGGSYNEQF
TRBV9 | ASSPGQGVTNEKLF
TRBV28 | ASSLVGLAGLNEQF
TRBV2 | ASIPGTSLHEQY
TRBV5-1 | ASSFPAGGLKNEQF
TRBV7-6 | ASSVQLAGGVDTQY
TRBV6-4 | ASSRDSYYNEQF
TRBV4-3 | ASSQEAGGPYEQY
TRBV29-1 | SAKTGTGANVLT
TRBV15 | ATSRGRTDTQY
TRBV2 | ASSEDRYNEQF
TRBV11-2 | ASSSSTSTREQF
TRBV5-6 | ASSLQGPANQPQH
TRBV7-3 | ASSLRTSGRRNTYNEQF
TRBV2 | ASSSREQALNSPLH
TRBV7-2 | ASSGAFVNTQY
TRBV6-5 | ASSYSGPSTNTIY
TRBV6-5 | ASTPPGGPYEQY
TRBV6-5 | ASNPDRHYNEQF
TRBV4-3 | ASSQDFRASGADTQY
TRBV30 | AEQGNTGELF
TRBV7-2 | ASSSTDSNQPQH
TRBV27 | ASSSPRQVNTEAF
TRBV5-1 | ASSQQPTSGQETQY
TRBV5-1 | ASRQGALGNTIY
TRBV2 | ASSELAGGVETQY
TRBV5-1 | ASSLGAGGSSSGANVLT
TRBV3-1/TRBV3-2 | ASSQDGTGGNEKLF
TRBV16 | ASSRRTGADTQY
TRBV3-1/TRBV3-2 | ASSSQGTNEQF
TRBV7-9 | ASTSRRSSTDTQY
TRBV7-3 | ASSRDRSDNEQF
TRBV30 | AWSGQLSGNTIY
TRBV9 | ASSVGSGNGEQY
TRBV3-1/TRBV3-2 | ASSRTSQETQY
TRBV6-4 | ASSDSFFGRGQNTGELF
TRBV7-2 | ASSSNRAGGEKLF
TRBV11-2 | ASNDNRGFYEQY
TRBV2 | ASTDGQPQETQY
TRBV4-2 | ASSHGTSTDTQY
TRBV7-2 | ASSSSGGPEQF
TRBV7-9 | ASTARVTGELF
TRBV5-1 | ASSLGLAGAHPF
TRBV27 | ASSPMDRGSNQPQH
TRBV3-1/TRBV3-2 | ASSQGAGGVETQY
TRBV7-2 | ASSLVGTSGTITYEQY